The source of this T cell receptor beta chain is a study of blood T cell repertoires in COVID-19. Study background: Sample material is recorded as cDNA or gDNA derived from T cells, B-cell-depleted T cells, or PBMCs.

The germline CDR1 and CDR2 sequences are WNHNN and SYGVQD (reference sequence). The CDR3 contains 14 residues. The V end lost 0 bases, the J end lost 2 bases, and 6 bases lay between the germline ends. Adults between roughly 18 and 89 years of age took part from under 30 US areas. In the 2 weeks before study entry, exposed participants met a COVID-19 case, which was PCR-confirmed or clinician-diagnosed. TCRdb's table, derived via immunoSEQ multiplex PCR, lists solely in-frame clones and lacks some. The profile shows a few hundred thousand clones, around 84% of them singletons. The rearrangement uses TRBV10-1 and TRBJ2-3; weak D call: TRBD1 (5 bases). The sequence derives from a woman aged 45-60 years who had been exposed to COVID-19. The specimen was PBMCs or T cells enriched from blood (not recorded which). As DNA, the CDR3 is TGCGCCAGCAGTGAGTCGACAGACACAGATACGCAGTATTTT. The encoded protein is CASSESTDTDTQYF.